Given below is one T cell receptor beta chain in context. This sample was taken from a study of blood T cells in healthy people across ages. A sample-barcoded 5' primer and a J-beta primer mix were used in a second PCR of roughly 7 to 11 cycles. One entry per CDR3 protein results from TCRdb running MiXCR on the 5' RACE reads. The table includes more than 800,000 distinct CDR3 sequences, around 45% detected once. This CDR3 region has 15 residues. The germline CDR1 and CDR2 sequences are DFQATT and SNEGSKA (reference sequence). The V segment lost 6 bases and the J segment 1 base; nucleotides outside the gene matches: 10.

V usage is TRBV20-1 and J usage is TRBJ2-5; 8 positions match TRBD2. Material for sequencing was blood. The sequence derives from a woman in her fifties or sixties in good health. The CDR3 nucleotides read TGCAGTGCCGGGGGGGACATGGACACCCAAGAGACCCAGTACTTC. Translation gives CSAGGDMDTQETQYF.